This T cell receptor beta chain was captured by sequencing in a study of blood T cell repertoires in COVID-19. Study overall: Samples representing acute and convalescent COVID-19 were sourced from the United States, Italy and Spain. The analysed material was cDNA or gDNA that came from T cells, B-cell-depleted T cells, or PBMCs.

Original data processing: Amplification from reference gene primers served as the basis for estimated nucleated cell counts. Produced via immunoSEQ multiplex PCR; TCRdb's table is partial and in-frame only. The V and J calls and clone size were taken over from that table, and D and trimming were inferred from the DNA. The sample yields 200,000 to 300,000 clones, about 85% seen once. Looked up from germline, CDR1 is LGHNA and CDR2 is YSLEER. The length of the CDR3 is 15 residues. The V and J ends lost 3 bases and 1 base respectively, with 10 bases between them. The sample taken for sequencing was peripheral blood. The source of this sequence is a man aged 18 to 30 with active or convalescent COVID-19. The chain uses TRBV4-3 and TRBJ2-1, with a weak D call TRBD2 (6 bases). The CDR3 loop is CASSQPGLSYNEQFF. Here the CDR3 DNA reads TGCGCCAGCAGCCAGCCGGGACTTTCCTACAATGAGCAGTTCTTC.